This T cell receptor beta chain is drawn from a study of cytomegalovirus exposure and HLA in healthy donors. Notes on the study in general: A classifier reportedly called cytomegalovirus status with high sensitivity and specificity. Rarity characterized most TCR sequences, yet some public TCRs appeared in many donors.

This CDR3 has 16 amino acids. The germline V gene has CDR1 MDHEN and CDR2 SYDVKM. PCR primers comprised 60 Vbeta and 13 Jbeta primers. Here immunoSEQ multiplex PCR was the method, and the copy in TCRdb shows in-frame clones only, minus some. The sample lists approximately 110,000 clones, approximately 72% occurring once. This clone is a singleton in its sample. The target antigen is unknown. The source material was PBMCs. The chain joins TRBV28 to TRBJ1-5; 7 bases line up with TRBD1. The J call is in doubt because the DNA end fits TRBJ2-3 better. The receptor was isolated from a man aged 30 to 45 in good health and CMV-seronegative. The CDR3: CASFAIETGPNQPQYF. DNA for the CDR3: TGTGCCAGTTTCGCAATCGAGACAGGGCCAAATCAGCCCCAGTATTTT.